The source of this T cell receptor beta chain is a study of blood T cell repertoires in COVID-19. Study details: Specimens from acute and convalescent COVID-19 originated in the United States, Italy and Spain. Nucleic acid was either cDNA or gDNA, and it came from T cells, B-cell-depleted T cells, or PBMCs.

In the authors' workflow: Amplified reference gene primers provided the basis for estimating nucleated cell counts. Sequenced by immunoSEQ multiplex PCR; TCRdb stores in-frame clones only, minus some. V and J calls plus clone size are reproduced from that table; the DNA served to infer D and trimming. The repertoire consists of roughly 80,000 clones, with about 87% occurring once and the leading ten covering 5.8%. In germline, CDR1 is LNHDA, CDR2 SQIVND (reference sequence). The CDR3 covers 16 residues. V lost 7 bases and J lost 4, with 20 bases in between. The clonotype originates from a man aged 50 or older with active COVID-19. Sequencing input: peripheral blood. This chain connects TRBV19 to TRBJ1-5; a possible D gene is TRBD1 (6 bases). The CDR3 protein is CASTVSLDRRNQPQHF. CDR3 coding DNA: TGTGCCAGTACCGTATCATTGGACAGAAGAAATCAGCCCCAGCATTTT. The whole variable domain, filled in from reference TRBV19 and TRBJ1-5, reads DGGITQSPKYLFRKEGQNVTLSCEQNLNHDAMYWYRQDPGQGLRLIYYSQIVNDFQKGDIAEGYSVSREKKESFPLTVTSAQKNPTAFYLCASTVSLDRRNQPQHFGDGTRLSIL.